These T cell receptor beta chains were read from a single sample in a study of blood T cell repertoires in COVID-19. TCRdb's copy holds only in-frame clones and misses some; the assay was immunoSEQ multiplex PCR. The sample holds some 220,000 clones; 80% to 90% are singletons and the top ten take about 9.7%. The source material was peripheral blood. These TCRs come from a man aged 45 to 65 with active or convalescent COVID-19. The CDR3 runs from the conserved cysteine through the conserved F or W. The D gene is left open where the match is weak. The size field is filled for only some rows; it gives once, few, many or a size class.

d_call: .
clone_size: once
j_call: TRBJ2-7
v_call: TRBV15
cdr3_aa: CATSRDGRGSSYEQYF
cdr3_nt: TGTGCCACCAGCAGAGACGGACGGGGAAGCTCCTACGAGCAGTACTTC

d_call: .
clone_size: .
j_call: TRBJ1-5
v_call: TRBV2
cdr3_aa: CASSVWGSSNQPQHF
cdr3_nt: TGTGCCAGCAGTGTTTGGGGCTCGAGCAATCAGCCCCAGCATTTT

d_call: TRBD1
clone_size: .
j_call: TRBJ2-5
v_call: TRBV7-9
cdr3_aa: CASSLTTGGQETQYF
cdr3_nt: TGTGCCAGCAGCCTTACGACAGGGGGCCAAGAGACCCAGTACTTC

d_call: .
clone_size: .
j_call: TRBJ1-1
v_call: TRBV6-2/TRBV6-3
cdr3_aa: CASSFGGGTEAFF
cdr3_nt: TGTGCCAGCAGTTTCGGGGGAGGCACTGAAGCTTTCTTT

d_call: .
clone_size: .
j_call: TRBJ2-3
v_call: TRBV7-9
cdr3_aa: CASSLEAGSADTQYF
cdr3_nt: TGTGCCAGCAGCTTAGAGGCGGGCTCCGCAGATACGCAGTATTTT

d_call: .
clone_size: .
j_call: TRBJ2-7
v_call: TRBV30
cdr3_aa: CAWNRQVAGYEQYF
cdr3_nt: TGTGCCTGGAACCGACAGGTGGCGGGCTACGAGCAGTACTTC

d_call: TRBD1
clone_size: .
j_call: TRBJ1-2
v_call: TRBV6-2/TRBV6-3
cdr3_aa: CASSSTGTGNSRSYGYTF
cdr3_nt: TGTGCCAGCAGTTCGACCGGGACAGGGAATTCTAGAAGCTATGGCTACACCTTC

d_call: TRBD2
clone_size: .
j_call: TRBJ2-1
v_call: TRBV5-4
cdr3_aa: CAGTSGGTLYNEQFF
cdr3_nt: TGTGCCGGAACTAGCGGGGGGACTCTCTACAATGAGCAGTTCTTC

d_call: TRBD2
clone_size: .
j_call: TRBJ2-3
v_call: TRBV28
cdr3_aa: CASSPWRGGTQYF
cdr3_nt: TGTGCCAGCAGTCCCTGGCGGGGGGGTACGCAGTATTTT

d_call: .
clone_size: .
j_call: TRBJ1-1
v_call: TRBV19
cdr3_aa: CASSFRARGTEAFF
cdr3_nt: TGTGCCAGTAGTTTCAGAGCCCGGGGTACTGAAGCTTTCTTT

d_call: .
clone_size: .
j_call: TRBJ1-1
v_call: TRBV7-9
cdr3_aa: CASSLGYGVGGTEAFF
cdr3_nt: TGTGCCAGCAGCTTAGGATACGGGGTAGGGGGCACTGAAGCTTTCTTT

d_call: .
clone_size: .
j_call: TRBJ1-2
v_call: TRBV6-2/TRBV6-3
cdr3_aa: CASSYGADYGYTF
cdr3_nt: TGTGCCAGCAGTTACGGGGCAGACTATGGCTACACCTTC

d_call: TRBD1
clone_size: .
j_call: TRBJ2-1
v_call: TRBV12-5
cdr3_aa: CASGLIEGQGINEQFF
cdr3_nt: TGTGCTAGTGGTTTGATTGAGGGACAGGGTATCAATGAGCAGTTCTTC

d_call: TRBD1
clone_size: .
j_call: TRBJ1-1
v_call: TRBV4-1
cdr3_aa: CASSHRQGASDTEAFF
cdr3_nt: TGCGCCAGCAGCCACAGACAGGGGGCATCGGACACTGAAGCTTTCTTT

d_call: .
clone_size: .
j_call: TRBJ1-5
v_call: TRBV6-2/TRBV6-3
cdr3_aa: CASSYSGGYNQPQHF
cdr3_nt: TGTGCCAGCAGTTACTCAGGGGGTTACAATCAGCCCCAGCATTTT

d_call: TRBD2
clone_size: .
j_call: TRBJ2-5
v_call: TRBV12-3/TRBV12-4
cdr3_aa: CASWGGQETQYF
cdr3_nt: TGTGCCTCCTGGGGGGGCCAAGAGACCCAGTACTTC

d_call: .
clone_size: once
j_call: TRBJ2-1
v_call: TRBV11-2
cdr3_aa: CASSLGNSYNEQFF
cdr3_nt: TGTGCCAGCAGCCTCGGGAATAGCTACAATGAGCAGTTCTTC

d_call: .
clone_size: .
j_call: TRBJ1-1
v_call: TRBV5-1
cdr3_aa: CASSLGPTGFGNTEAFF
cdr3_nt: TGCGCCAGCAGCTTGGGACCTACAGGGTTCGGGAACACTGAAGCTTTCTTT

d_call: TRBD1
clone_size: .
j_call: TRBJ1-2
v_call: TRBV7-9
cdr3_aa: CASSPQGWGYTF
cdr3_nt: TGTGCCAGCAGCCCACAGGGGTGGGGCTACACCTTC

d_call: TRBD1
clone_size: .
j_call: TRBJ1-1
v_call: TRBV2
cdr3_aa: CASRGQGAEAFF
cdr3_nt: TGTGCCAGCAGAGGACAGGGCGCTGAAGCTTTCTTT

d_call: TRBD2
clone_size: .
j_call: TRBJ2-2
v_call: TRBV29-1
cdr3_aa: CSVEVVGLAGGGTGELFF
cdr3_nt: TGCAGCGTTGAAGTAGTCGGACTAGCGGGAGGGGGCACCGGGGAGCTGTTTTTT

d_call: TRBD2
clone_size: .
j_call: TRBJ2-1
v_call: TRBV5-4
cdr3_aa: CASSPSGGRSGYEQFF
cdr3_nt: TGTGCCAGCAGCCCGTCGGGCGGGAGATCGGGGTATGAGCAGTTCTTC

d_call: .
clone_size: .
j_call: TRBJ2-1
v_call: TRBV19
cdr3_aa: CASSILPVYNEQFF
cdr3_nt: TGTGCCAGTAGTATCCTCCCAGTTTACAATGAGCAGTTCTTC

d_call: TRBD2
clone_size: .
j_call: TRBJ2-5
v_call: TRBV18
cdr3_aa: CASSPASGTQETQYF
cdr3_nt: TGTGCCAGCTCACCAGCTAGCGGGACCCAAGAGACCCAGTACTTC

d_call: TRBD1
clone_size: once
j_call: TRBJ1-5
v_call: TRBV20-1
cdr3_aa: CSASDREDQPQHF
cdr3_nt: TGCAGTGCTAGTGACAGGGAGGATCAGCCCCAGCATTTT

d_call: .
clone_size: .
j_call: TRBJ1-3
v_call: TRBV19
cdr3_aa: CASKEGKRAGNTIYF
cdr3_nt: TGTGCCAGTAAGGAGGGGAAACGGGCTGGAAACACCATATATTTT

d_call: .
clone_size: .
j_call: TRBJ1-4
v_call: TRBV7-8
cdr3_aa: CASSFGGRPNEKLFF
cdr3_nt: TGTGCCAGCAGCTTTGGGGGGAGACCTAATGAAAAACTGTTTTTT

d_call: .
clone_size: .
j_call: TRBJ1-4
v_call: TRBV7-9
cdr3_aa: CASSLLGGAVGTNEKLFF
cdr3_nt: TGTGCCAGCAGCTTATTGGGTGGGGCAGTTGGAACTAATGAAAAACTGTTTTTT

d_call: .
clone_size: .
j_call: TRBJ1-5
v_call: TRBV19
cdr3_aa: CASSIGGGPSYSNQPQHF
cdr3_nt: TGTGCCAGTAGTATAGGGGGAGGGCCTTCCTATAGCAATCAGCCCCAGCATTTT

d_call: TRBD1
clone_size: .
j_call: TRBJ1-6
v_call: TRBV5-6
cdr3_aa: CASSPDRGRNSPLHF
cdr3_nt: TGTGCCAGCAGCCCGGACAGGGGTAGGAATTCACCCCTCCACTTT

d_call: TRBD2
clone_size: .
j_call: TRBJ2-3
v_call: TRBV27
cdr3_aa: CASSSRGLAGGRTDTQYF
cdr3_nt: TGTGCCAGCAGTTCTAGGGGACTAGCGGGGGGGAGAACAGATACGCAGTATTTT

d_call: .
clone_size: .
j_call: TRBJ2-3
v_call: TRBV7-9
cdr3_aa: CASSLYQGTDTQYF
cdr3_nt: TGTGCCAGCAGCTTATATCAGGGCACAGATACGCAGTATTTT

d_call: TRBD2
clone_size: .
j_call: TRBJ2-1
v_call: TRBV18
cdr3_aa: CASSPPSGRAGDEQFF
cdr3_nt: TGTGCCAGCTCACCACCTAGCGGGAGGGCCGGGGATGAGCAGTTCTTC

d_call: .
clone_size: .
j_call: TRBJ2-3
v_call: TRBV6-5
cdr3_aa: CASSYGQSTDTQYF
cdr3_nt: TGTGCCAGCAGTTACGGCCAGAGCACAGATACGCAGTATTTT

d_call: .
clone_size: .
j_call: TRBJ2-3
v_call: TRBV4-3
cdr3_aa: CASSQRDGTQYF
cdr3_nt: TGCGCCAGCAGCCAGCGGGACGGTACGCAGTATTTT

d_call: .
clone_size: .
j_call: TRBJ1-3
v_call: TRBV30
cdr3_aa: CAWSVGSAGGNTIYF
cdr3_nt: TGTGCCTGGAGTGTAGGTAGCGCAGGTGGAAACACCATATATTTT

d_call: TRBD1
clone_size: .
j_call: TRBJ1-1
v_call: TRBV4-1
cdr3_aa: CASSQVPRGDTEAFF
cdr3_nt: TGCGCCAGCAGCCAAGTTCCCAGGGGGGACACTGAAGCTTTCTTT

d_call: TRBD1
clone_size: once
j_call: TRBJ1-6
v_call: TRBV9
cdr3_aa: CASSLGQASSYNSPLHF
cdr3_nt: TGTGCCAGCAGCCTTGGACAGGCGAGCTCCTATAATTCACCCCTCCACTTT

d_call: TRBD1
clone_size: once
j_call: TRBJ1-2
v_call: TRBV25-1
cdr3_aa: CASRTGGGYTF
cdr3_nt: TGTGCCAGTAGGACAGGGGGCGGCTACACCTTC

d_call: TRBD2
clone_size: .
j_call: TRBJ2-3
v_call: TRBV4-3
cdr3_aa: CASSQDWVAGDTQYF
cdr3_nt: TGCGCCAGCAGCCAAGACTGGGTAGCGGGAGACACGCAGTATTTT

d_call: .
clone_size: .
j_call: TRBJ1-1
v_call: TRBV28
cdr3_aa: CASSLTKMNTEAFF
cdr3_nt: TGTGCCAGCAGTTTAACAAAAATGAACACTGAAGCTTTCTTT

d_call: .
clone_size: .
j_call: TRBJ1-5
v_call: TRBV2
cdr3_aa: CASARGGNQPQHF
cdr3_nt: TGTGCCAGCGCGAGGGGGGGGAATCAGCCCCAGCATTTT

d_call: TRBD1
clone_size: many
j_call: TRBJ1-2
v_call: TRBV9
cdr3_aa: CASSVINGSRGYGYTF
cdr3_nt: TGTGCCAGCAGCGTCATTAATGGGTCCAGGGGGTATGGCTACACCTTC

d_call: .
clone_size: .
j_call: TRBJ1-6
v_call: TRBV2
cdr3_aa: CASSVTGLDSPLHF
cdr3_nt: TGTGCCAGCAGCGTGACAGGTTTGGACTCACCCCTCCACTTT

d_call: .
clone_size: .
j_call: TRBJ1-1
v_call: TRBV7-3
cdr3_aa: CASSLRAGENTEAFF
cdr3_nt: TGTGCCAGCAGCTTAAGAGCAGGGGAGAACACTGAAGCTTTCTTT

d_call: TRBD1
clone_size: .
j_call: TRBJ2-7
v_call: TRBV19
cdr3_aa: CASSNQGQVPYEQYF
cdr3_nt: TGTGCCAGTAGCAACCAAGGACAGGTCCCCTACGAGCAGTACTTC

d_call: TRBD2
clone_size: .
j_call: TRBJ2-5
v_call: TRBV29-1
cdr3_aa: CSVPSGGDQETQYF
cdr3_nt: TGCAGCGTTCCTAGCGGGGGGGACCAAGAGACCCAGTACTTC

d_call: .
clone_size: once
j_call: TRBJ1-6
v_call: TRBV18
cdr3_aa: CASSDSYNSPLHF
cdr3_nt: TGTGCCAGCTCGGACAGCTACAATTCACCCCTCCACTTT

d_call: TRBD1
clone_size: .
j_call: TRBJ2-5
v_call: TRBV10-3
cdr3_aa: CAISDRTGAQETQYF
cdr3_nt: TGTGCCATCAGTGACCGGACAGGGGCCCAAGAGACCCAGTACTTC

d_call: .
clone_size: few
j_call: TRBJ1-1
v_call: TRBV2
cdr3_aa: CASSEEGGTEAFF
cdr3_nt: TGTGCCAGCAGTGAAGAGGGAGGTACTGAAGCTTTCTTT

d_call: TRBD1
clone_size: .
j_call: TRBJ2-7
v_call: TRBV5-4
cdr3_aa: CASSPQGATYEQYF
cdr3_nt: TGTGCCAGCAGCCCCCAGGGGGCCACCTACGAGCAGTACTTC

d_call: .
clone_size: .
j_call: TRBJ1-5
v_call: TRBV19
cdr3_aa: CASSIVGKRAQPQHF
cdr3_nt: TGTGCCAGTAGTATCGTCGGGAAGAGGGCACAGCCCCAGCATTTT

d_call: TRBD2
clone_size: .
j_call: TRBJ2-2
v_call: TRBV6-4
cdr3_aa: CASRAGGTSRNTGELFF
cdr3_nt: TGTGCCAGCAGGGCAGGGGGGACTAGCAGAAACACCGGGGAGCTGTTTTTT

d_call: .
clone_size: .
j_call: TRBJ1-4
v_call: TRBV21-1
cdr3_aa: CASSKAEDATNEKLFF
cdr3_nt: TGTGCCAGCAGCAAAGCTGAGGATGCAACTAATGAAAAACTGTTTTTT

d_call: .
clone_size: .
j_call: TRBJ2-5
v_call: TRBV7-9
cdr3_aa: CASSPVEGGQETQYF
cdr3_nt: TGTGCCAGCAGTCCGGTGGAGGGGGGGCAAGAGACCCAGTACTTC

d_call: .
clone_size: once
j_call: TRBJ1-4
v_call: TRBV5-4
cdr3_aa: CASSLQGNNEKLFF
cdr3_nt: TGTGCCAGCAGCCTACAGGGAAATAATGAAAAACTGTTTTTT

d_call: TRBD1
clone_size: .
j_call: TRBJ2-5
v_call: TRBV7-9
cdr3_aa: CASSPDRGPKTQYF
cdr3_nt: TGTGCCAGCAGCCCGGACAGGGGGCCAAAGACCCAGTACTTC

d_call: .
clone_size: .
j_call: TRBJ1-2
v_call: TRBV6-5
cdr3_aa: CASTALMRQMYGYTF
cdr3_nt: TGTGCCAGCACTGCCTTAATGAGACAGATGTATGGCTACACCTTC

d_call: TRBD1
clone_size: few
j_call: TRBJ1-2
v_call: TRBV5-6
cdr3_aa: CASRQQGAYGYTF
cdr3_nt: TGTGCCAGCAGACAACAGGGGGCGTATGGCTACACCTTC

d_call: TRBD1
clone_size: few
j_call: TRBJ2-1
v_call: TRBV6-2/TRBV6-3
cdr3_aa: CASSYWGQGNEQFF
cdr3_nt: TGTGCCAGCAGTTACTGGGGACAGGGCAATGAGCAGTTCTTC